This T cell receptor beta chain was sequenced during a study of cytomegalovirus exposure and HLA in healthy donors. Germline V gene lookup returns CDR1 SQVTM and CDR2 ANQGSEA. Trimming removed 6 bases from V and 8 bases from J, with 16 bases in between. This CDR3 spans 13 amino acids. This clone was counted between two and nine times. Primers: 60 Vbeta forward and 13 Jbeta reverse. Profiled with immunoSEQ multiplex PCR; TCRdb holds only in-frame clones, not every one. The sample has about 120,000 clones; 8.5% to 10% are singletons. The sequence was obtained from a man under 40 in good health and CMV-seronegative. The material sequenced was PBMCs. The rearrangement uses TRBV29-1 and TRBJ2-2; D might be TRBD1 (6 bases). The CDR3 DNA sequence: TGCAGCGTCGCTGACAGGAGGAGTGGGGAGCTGTTTTTT. It encodes CSVADRRSGELFF.